This T cell receptor beta chain was sequenced for a study of cytomegalovirus exposure and HLA in healthy donors. Researchers ran the PCR with 60 Vbeta and 13 Jbeta primers. Repertoires were generated with immunoSEQ multiplex PCR, while TCRdb's copy carries only in-frame clones and drops some. The sample shows 150,000 to 200,000 clones, more than 60% of them seen only once. Study observations and caveats: Association of a missense DCLRE1C variant with TCR beta V- and J-gene trimming was reported in a later analysis. Per a prior analysis, the majority of TCR beta V segments were productive roughly 87% or roughly 30% of the time.

To note about this clone: Its target is not known.

The sequencing sample was made of PBMCs. The clonotype originates from a woman aged 25 to 39 in good health and CMV-seropositive.

The DNA for the CDR3 is TGTGCCAGCACCGTCTCAATGACAGGGAATTGGGACGAGCAGTACTTC. Protein sequence: CASTVSMTGNWDEQYF. The V gene is TRBV7-2, the J gene TRBJ2-7; 7 bases are shared with TRBD1. The germline V gene has CDR1 SGHTA and CDR2 FQGNSA. J lost 5 bases, V lost 7 bases, and 17 bases had no gene match. The length of the CDR3 is 16 residues.